The present entry profiles one TCR beta chain with its context. The data belong to a study of blood T cell repertoires in COVID-19. On the study more broadly: Sources were T cells, B-cell-depleted T cells, or PBMCs; the material itself was cDNA or gDNA.

Trimming removed 4 bases at V and 5 bases at J, with 15 bases between. The V gene's germline CDR1 is SGHNT and CDR2 YYREEE (reference sequence). This CDR3 is built from 14 residues. TCRdb keeps only in-frame clones here, not all; method: immunoSEQ multiplex PCR. The sample holds over 50,000 clones, approximately 88% seen once. The receptor comes from a man in his 60s with COVID-19, enrolled during active disease. This chain joins TRBV5-4 and TRBJ2-5, with D maybe TRBD2 (6 bases). The sample consisted of peripheral blood. Here the CDR3 reads CASSHTSIRETQYF. The CDR3 nucleotides are TGTGCCAGCAGCCACACTAGCATTCGGGAGACCCAGTACTTC.